These 21 T cell receptor beta chains were all obtained from the same sample, sequenced in a study of T cell changes during pregnancy in multiple sclerosis. Assay: immunoSEQ multiplex PCR; the TCRdb copy retains only in-frame clones and omits some. The sample holds 85,000 to 100,000 clones, about 91% seen once. The specimen was peripheral blood, collected before pregnancy. The receptors here all came from a female donor with multiple sclerosis, enrolled in a pregnancy study.

The V call is TRBV2, the J call TRBJ1-5; perhaps TRBD1 as D (5 bases). Germline CDR1 and CDR2: SNHLY and FYNNEI. The CDR3 length is 17 residues. The V end was cut by 6 bases, the J end by 0 bases, with 18 bases between. Here the CDR3 reads CASRSERVGHSNQPQHF. The CDR3 coding sequence is TGTGCCAGCAGGTCGGAACGGGTGGGGCATAGCAATCAGCCCCAGCATTTT.

The CDR3 DNA reads TGTGCCAGCTCACCACTGAGTAGTACTGCCAATGAGCAGTTCTTC. The encoded protein is CASSPLSSTANEQFF. V is TRBV18 and J is TRBJ2-1; D ambiguous. This CDR3 is 15 amino acids long. Between the trimmed V and J ends, which lost 1 base and 6 bases, there was a span of 13 bases. CDR1 and CDR2 from the germline V gene are KGHSH and LQKENI.

This clone was counted between two and nine times. The gene calls are TRBV15 and TRBJ1-5; D remains ambiguous. The V gene's germline CDR1 is LNHNV and CDR2 YYDKDF (reference sequence). Trimming stripped 0 bases from V and 0 bases from J, with 9 bases between. The CDR3 has 16 residues. This chain's CDR3 is CATSRDFTGSNQPQHF. The CDR3 coding sequence is TGTGCCACCAGCAGAGATTTCACGGGTAGCAATCAGCCCCAGCATTTT.

The chain joins TRBV14 to TRBJ2-7, with TRBD2 as a possible D gene (6 bases). CDR3 length: 15 residues. From germline, CDR1 is SGHDN and CDR2 FVKESK. Trimming shortened V by 6 bases and J by 0 bases, and 15 bases separated the two germline ends. This CDR3 is CASSRLGEDSYEQYF. CDR3 DNA: TGTGCCAGCAGTCGGCTGGGGGAGGACTCCTACGAGCAGTACTTC.

The J gene is TRBJ2-3, the V gene TRBV6-5; 11 positions agree with TRBD2. This CDR3 comprises 15 residues. Germline trimming cut 4 bases from V and 5 bases from J; bases unmatched to any gene: 5. In germline, CDR1 is MNHEY, CDR2 SVGAGI. The CDR3 bases are TGTGCCAGCAGTTTAGCGGGGGGGCCGAGAGATACGCAGTATTTT. Its translation: CASSLAGGPRDTQYF.

The J gene is TRBJ1-1, the V gene TRBV7-2, with 7 bases aligning to TRBD1. The CDR3 extends over 16 amino acids. Germline V lookup: CDR1 SGHTA, CDR2 FQGNSA. V was pared by 5 bases and J by 4 bases, with 13 bases of the junction left unmatched. The CDR3 coding sequence is TGTGCCAGCAGCGCCCGACAGGGTCAGGCATCCACTGAAGCTTTCTTT. It encodes CASSARQGQASTEAFF.

This clone appeared once. The rearrangement uses TRBV4-2 and TRBJ2-7; D possibly corresponds to TRBD2 (6 bases). Deletions cut 1 base from V and 0 bases from J, with 13 bases between. Looked up from germline, CDR1 is LGHNA and CDR2 is YNFKEQ. The CDR3 runs to 16 residues. The CDR3 sequence: CASSQGRGFSSYEQYF. CDR3 DNA sequence: TGTGCCAGCAGCCAAGGGAGGGGATTCTCCTCCTACGAGCAGTACTTC.

This clone showed up just once. This rearrangement joins TRBV30 to TRBJ1-1; D gene uncertain. CDR1 is GTSNPN and CDR2 is SVGIG in the germline V gene (reference sequence). Deletions cut 0 bases from V and 1 base from J, with 12 bases between. This CDR3 is 15 amino acids long. The CDR3 DNA is TGTGCCTGGAGTGTACTCTTGCGAGGGAACACTGAAGCTTTCTTT. It is translated as CAWSVLLRGNTEAFF.

V usage is TRBV7-2 and J usage is TRBJ2-7, with no clear D. Germline CDR1 and CDR2: SGHTA and FQGNSA. The CDR3 runs to 13 residues. Trimming shortened V by 4 bases and J by 5 bases, and 12 bases separated the two germline ends. The CDR3 DNA is TGTGCCAGCAGCTCCCCCCCTATGGACGAGCAGTACTTC. This codes for CASSSPPMDEQYF.

The chain links TRBV18 to TRBJ1-4, with 10 bases aligning to TRBD1. The V segment lost 8 bases and the J segment 5 bases; nucleotides outside the gene matches: 2. The germline CDR1 and CDR2 sequences are KGHSH and LQKENI. The CDR3 covers 13 residues. CDR3 protein: CASQGQGNEKLFF. CDR3 nucleotides: TGTGCCAGCCAGGGACAGGGGAATGAAAAACTGTTTTTT.

CDR3 DNA sequence: TGTGCCAGCAGCTTATTCCGGCCGATTCAAAGAGGGGGCGAGGCCAATGAGCAGTTCTTC. It codes for CASSLFRPIQRGGEANEQFF. The gene calls are TRBV13 and TRBJ2-1; 7 bases map to TRBD1. Trimming removed 2 bases from V and 6 bases from J; junction bases left unmatched: 22. CDR3 size: 20 residues. Germline V gives CDR1 PRHDT, CDR2 FYEKMQ (reference sequence).

The rearrangement links TRBV28 to TRBJ1-3; the D is unclear. CDR3 length: 14 amino acids. Germline V lookup: CDR1 MDHEN, CDR2 SYDVKM. Trimming shortened V by 3 bases and J by 5 bases, and 11 bases separated the two germline ends. The DNA for the CDR3 is TGTGCCAGCAGTTTTACGGGTCCGCGAAACACCATATATTTT. Encoded protein: CASSFTGPRNTIYF. Supplemented by reference TRBV28 and TRBJ1-3, the full variable domain reads DVKVTQSSRYLVKRTGEKVFLECVQDMDHENMFWYRQDPGLGLRLIYFSYDVKMKEKGDIPEGYSVSREKKERFSLILESASTNQTSMYLCASSFTGPRNTIYFGEGSWLTVV.

The chain combines TRBV2 with TRBJ2-3; tentatively, D is TRBD2 (6 bases). Trimming removed 7 bases from V and 6 bases from J, with 17 bases in between. CDR3 size: 14 residues. From germline, CDR1 is SNHLY and CDR2 FYNNEI. The CDR3 bases are TGTGCCAGCAAAAGGCGGGGACCACAGGATACGCAGTATTTT. Amino acids: CASKRRGPQDTQYF.

This rearrangement joins TRBV9 to TRBJ2-3; D is perhaps TRBD1 (7 bases). Between the trimmed V and J ends, which lost 0 bases and 4 bases, there was a span of 12 bases. The CDR3 extends over 15 amino acids. Germline CDR1 is SGDLS and CDR2 is YYNGEE. The CDR3 DNA sequence: TGTGCCAGCAGCGTAGCTCAGGGGGGTGCAGATACGCAGTATTTT. Translated, it gives CASSVAQGGADTQYF.

This clone was detected only once. The gene calls are TRBV15 and TRBJ2-7, with 9 bases matching TRBD1. V lost 0 bases, J lost 5 bases, and 11 bases stayed unmatched. The CDR3 runs 17 residues. Germline V CDR1 and CDR2: LNHNV, YYDKDF (reference sequence). The CDR3 DNA is TGTGCCACCAGCAGAGACTTCTGGGGGACAGGGTCCCACGAGCAGTACTTC. It translates to CATSRDFWGTGSHEQYF.

V is TRBV7-3 and J is TRBJ2-1; D perhaps matches TRBD1 (6 bases). There are 16 residues in the CDR3. Trimming shortened V by 1 base and J by 7 bases, and 17 bases separated the two germline ends. CDR1 and CDR2 from the germline V gene are SGHTA and FQGTGA. The DNA of the CDR3 is TGTGCCAGCAGCTTAATGTCACAGGGCCTACAAAATGAGCAGTTCTTC. This translates into CASSLMSQGLQNEQFF.

The V gene is TRBV2, the J gene TRBJ1-5; D remains ambiguous. Germline V gene lookup returns CDR1 SNHLY and CDR2 FYNNEI. The V end lost 5 bases, the J end lost 2 bases, and 13 bases lay between the germline ends. The CDR3 consists of 15 residues. As DNA, the CDR3 is TGTGCCAGCAGTCCTCGACGGGGAGGCAATCAGCCCCAGCATTTT. Protein sequence: CASSPRRGGNQPQHF.

The chain combines TRBV7-3 with TRBJ2-1; possibly TRBD2 for D (6 bases). This CDR3 region has 11 residues. Germline V gives CDR1 SGHTA, CDR2 FQGTGA. With 4 bases removed from V and 9 bases from J, the gap between germline ends came to 7 bases. The DNA of the CDR3 is TGTGCCAGCAGCTACGGGGGTGAGCAGTTCTTC. It translates to CASSYGGEQFF.

V usage is TRBV19 and J usage is TRBJ2-7, with 10 bases identical to TRBD2. The V gene's germline CDR1 is LNHDA and CDR2 SQIVND (reference sequence). The CDR3 loop spans 15 amino acids. V gave up 3 bases and J gave up 4 bases; unmatched junction bases: 6. CDR3 in DNA: TGTGCCAGTAGTATCAGTAGCGGGGGGCCTTACGAGCAGTACTTC. Residues: CASSISSGGPYEQYF.

The V call is TRBV19, the J call TRBJ1-1; D is ambiguous. CDR3 length equals 13 residues. Germline lookup yields CDR1 LNHDA and CDR2 SQIVND (reference sequence). Trimming took 3 bases from V and 3 from J, leaving 8 bases between them. The CDR3 region has the DNA TGTGCCAGTAGTATCAGGTTGGACACTGAAGCTTTCTTT. Its translation: CASSIRLDTEAFF.

The V and J genes are TRBV9 and TRBJ1-2; TRBD1 agrees at 7 bases. Germline CDR1 SGDLS, CDR2 YYNGEE. The CDR3 totals 15 residues. The ends lost 7 bases at V and 1 base at J; junction bases unmatched: 10. CDR3 sequence reads: CASARGTAINYGYTF. The CDR3 DNA reads as TGTGCCAGCGCAAGAGGGACAGCGATTAACTATGGCTACACCTTC.